This TCR beta chain originates from a study of blood T cell repertoires in COVID-19 (dated by TCRdb to the early 2020s). The study in broad terms: Collaborator samples came from the United States, Italy and Spain and covered acute and convalescent phases of COVID-19. The material from the prospective study consisted of cDNA or gDNA derived from T cells, B-cell-depleted T cells, or PBMCs. Subjects who had been exposed to COVID-19, were actively infected with it, or had recovered from it provided the deeply sampled blood TCRbeta repertoires that made up the dataset. The repertoires were released in a freely available public database intended as a resource for research on the immune response to SARS-CoV-2. The samples were drawn from two sources: the first 160 participants of the ongoing ImmuneRACE study, and over 1,000 subjects contributed by 6 global collaborators. Nearly every sample came with metadata listing a de-identified subject ID, COVID-19 status, age in years and sex. Where available, HLA class I and class II types were obtained from metadata supplied by the sample provider rather than from assay-based typing. What the study reported, not specific to this receptor: How much clinical and demographic metadata was included differed by source and by participant, and the metadata was provided uncurated.

This clone occurred a few times. Its antigen has not been determined. Per-nucleotide qualities are absent, and no much larger clonotype sits a single base away. CDR3 length: 14 amino acids, cysteine to phenylalanine. The DNA shown is the 42-base CDR3, in frame from base 1. V was cut back by 6 bases and J by 8 bases, leaving a gap of 16 bases between them. CDR1 MNHEY and CDR2 SVGAGI are derived from the germline V gene. TCRbeta CDR3 regions were amplified from genomic DNA using the immunoSEQ Assay, a bias-controlled multiplex PCR. The original methods were these. The number of nucleated cells in each sample was estimated by amplification of reference gene primers within the assay. To quantify the absolute abundance of each unique TCRbeta CDR3 rearrangement, sequence reads were collapsed and filtered. For each sample, productive Simpson clonality was calculated as the square root of Simpson's diversity index over productive rearrangements. TCRdb mirrors the immuneACCESS table, restricted to in-frame sequences. Some clones are absent from its copies; in checked studies, under half trace to an unresolved V gene, and the reason for the others is unknown. V, J and clone size are those of that table, while D and trimming were read from the DNA. This sample has a few hundred thousand clones in its table, and around nine tenths of those were observed once. The ten largest clonotypes hold over 4.5% of the sample.

Participants in the prospective study were enrolled through a virtual design, were aged about 18 to 100 years, and lived in 24 United States geographic areas. Cohort assignment in the prospective study relied on participant-reported clinical history from a screening survey and a study questionnaire. For ImmuneRACE Cohort 3, a participant was defined as recovered based on two consecutive negative NP/OP PCR tests, clearance by a healthcare professional, or resolution of symptoms. Mobile phlebotomists in the prospective study collected whole blood, serum and a nasopharyngeal or oropharyngeal swab from every participant. Prospective study participants could optionally give additional blood draws and questionnaires over an approximately two-month period. Before DNA extraction, blood samples from the prospective study were shipped at room temperature or frozen.

The sequence was collected from a man aged 25 to 45 who had recovered from COVID-19. The receptor chain draws on TRBV6-5 and TRBJ1-4; the D gene cannot be named for sure. Sequenced material: PBMCs or T cells enriched from blood (not recorded which). This receptor has the CDR3 CASRSYAGNEKLFF. The nucleotides are TGTGCCAGCAGGAGTTATGCCGGTAACGAAAAACTGTTTTTT.